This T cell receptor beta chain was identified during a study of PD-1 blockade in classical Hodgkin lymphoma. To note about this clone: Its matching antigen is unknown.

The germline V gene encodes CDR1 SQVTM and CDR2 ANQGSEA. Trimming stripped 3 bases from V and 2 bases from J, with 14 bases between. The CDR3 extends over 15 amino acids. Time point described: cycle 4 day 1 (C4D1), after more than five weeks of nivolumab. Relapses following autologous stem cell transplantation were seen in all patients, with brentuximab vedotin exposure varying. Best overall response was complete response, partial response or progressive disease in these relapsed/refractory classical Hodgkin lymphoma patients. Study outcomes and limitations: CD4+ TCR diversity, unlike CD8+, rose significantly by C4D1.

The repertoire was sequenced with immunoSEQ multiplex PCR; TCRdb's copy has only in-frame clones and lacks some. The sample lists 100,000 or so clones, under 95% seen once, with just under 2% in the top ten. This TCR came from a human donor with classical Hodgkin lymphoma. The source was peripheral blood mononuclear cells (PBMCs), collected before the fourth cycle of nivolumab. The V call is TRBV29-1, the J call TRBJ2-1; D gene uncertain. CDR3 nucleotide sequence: TGCAGCGTTGACCCCTCGACGGGCCCCTACAATGAGCAGTTCTTC. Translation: CSVDPSTGPYNEQFF.